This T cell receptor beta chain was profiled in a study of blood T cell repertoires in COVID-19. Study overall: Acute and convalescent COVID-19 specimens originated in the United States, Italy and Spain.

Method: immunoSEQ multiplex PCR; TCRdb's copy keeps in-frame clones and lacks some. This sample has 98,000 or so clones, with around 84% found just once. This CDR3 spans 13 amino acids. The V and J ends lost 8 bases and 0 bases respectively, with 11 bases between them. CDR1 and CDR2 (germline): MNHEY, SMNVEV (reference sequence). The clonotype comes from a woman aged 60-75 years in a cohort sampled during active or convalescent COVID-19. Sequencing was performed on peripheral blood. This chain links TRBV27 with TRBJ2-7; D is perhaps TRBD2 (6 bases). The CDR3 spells CASGYGGSYEQYF. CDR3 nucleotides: TGTGCCAGCGGCTACGGGGGCTCCTACGAGCAGTACTTC.